Sequencing of this T cell receptor beta chain was carried out in a study of T cells after yellow fever vaccination. MiXCR, applied by TCRdb to the 5' RACE reads, yields one record per CDR3 protein. Of a few hundred thousand distinct CDR3 sequences in the sample, less than 9% were seen once. At least ten counts were recorded for this clonotype. Germline V gene lookup returns CDR1 SGHRS and CDR2 YFSETQ. Between the trimmed V and J ends, which lost 2 bases and 6 bases, there was a span of 15 bases. The CDR3 consists of 15 residues. Here the sequenced sample was CD4+ T cells sorted from PBMCs, taken 15 days after the yellow fever booster vaccination. The sequence was collected from a man aged 25 to 40 who received the YFV17D yellow fever vaccine. This chain uses TRBV5-1 with TRBJ2-1; D is perhaps TRBD2 (5 bases). The CDR3 spells CASSFDVAAGNEQFF. CDR3 bases: TGCGCCAGCAGCTTTGACGTGGCGGCGGGCAATGAGCAGTTCTTC.